This TCR beta chain was found in a study of blood T cell repertoires in COVID-19. Study context: Donors in the United States, Italy and Spain gave samples during acute or convalescent COVID-19. The analysed material was cDNA or gDNA that came from T cells, B-cell-depleted T cells, or PBMCs.

How the authors handled the data: Nucleated cell number was recorded as an estimate derived from reference gene primer amplification. TCRdb's copy holds only in-frame clones and misses some; the assay was immunoSEQ multiplex PCR. For V, J and clone size, that table is used; D and trimming come from the DNA. Of roughly 120,000 clones listed, 92% are singletons. With V trimmed by 4 bases and J by 2 bases, 3 bases remained unmatched. The CDR3 length is 16 residues. Germline CDR1 reads LNHDA; CDR2 reads SQIVND (reference sequence). A note on this clone: Within the sample, other DNA sequences also encode this same CDR3.

Sequences were obtained from peripheral blood. This chain connects TRBV19 to TRBJ1-4; TRBD1 matches 11 bases. The source is a man between 45 and 60 years old with COVID-19, enrolled during active disease. The CDR3 DNA reads TGTGCCAGTAGTACCGGACAGGGGGCGACTAATGAAAAACTGTTTTTT. It translates to CASSTGQGATNEKLFF.